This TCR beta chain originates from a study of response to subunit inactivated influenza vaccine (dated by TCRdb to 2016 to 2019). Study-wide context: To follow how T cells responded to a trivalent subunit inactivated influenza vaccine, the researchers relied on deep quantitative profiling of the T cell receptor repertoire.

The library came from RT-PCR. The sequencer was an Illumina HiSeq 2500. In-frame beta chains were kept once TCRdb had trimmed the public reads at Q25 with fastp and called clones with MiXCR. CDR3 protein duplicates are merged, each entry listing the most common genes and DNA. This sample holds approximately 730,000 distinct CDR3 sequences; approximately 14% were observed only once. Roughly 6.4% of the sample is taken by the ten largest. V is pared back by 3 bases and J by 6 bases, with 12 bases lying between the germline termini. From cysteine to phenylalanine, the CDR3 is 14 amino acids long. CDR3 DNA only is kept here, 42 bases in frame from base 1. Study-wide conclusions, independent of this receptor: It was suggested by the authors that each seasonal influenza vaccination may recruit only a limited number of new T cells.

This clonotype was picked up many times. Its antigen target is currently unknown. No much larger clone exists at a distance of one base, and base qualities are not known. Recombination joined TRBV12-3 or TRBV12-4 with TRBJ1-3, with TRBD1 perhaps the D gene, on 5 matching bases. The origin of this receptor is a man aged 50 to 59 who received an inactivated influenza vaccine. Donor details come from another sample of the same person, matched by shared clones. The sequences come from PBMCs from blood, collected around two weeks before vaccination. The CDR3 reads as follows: CASSFGGGANTIYF. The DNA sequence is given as TGTGCCAGCAGTTTCGGTGGAGGGGCAAACACCATATATTTT.